Listed here is a single T cell receptor beta chain. The study ran its PCR with 60 Vbeta and 13 Jbeta primers. TCRdb's copy holds only in-frame clones and misses some; the assay was immunoSEQ multiplex PCR. This sample yields approximately 190,000 clones, of which approximately 80% are seen a single time; roughly an eighth belongs to the top ten. Germline values: CDR1 SGHTA, CDR2 FQGNSA. V gave up 5 bases and J gave up 0 bases; unmatched junction bases: 11. The CDR3 totals 17 residues. This record comes from a study of cytomegalovirus exposure and HLA in healthy donors. At sampling all donors were nominally healthy, likely with unrecorded immune exposures.

This chain connects TRBV7-2 to TRBJ2-7; TRBD1 aligns across 9 bases. The sample taken for sequencing was PBMCs. This sequence was found in a woman aged 25-40 years in good health and CMV-seropositive. The CDR3 reads CASSPNRGTGSSYEQYF. DNA for the CDR3: TGTGCCAGCAGCCCCAATAGGGGGACAGGGAGCTCCTACGAGCAGTACTTC.